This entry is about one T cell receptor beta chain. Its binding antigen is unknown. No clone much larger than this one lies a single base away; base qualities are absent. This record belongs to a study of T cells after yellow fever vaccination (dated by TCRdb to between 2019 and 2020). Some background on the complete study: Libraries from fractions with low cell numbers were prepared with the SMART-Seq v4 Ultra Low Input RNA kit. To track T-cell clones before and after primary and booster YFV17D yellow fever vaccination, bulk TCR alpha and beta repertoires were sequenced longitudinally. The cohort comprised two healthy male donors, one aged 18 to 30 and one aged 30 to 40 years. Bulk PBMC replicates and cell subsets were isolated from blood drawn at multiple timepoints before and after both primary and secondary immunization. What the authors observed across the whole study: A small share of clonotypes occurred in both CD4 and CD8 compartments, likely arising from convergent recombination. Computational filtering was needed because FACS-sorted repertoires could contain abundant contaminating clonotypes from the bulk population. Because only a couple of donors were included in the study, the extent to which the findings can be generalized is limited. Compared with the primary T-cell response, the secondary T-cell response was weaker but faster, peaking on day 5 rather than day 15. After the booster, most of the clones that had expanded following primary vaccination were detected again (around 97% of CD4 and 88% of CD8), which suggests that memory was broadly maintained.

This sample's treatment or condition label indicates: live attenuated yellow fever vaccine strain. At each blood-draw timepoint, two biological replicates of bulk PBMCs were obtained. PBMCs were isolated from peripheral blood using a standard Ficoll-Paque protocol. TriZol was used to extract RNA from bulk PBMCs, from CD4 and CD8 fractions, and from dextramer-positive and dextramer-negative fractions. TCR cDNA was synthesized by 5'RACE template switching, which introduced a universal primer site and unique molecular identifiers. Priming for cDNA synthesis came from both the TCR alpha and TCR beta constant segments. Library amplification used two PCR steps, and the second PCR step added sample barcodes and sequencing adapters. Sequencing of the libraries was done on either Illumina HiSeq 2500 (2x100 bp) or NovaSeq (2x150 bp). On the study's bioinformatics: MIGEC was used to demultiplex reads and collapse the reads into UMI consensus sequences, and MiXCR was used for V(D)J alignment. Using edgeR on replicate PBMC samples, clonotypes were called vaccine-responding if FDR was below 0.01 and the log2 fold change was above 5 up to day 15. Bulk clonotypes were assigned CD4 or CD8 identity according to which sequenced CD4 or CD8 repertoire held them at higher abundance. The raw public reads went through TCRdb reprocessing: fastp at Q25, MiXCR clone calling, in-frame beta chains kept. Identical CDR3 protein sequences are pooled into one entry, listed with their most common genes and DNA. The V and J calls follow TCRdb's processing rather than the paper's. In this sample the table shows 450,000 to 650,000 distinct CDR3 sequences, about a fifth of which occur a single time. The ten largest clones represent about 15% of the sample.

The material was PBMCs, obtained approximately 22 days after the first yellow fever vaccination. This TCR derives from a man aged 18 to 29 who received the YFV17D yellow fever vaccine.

The DNA is as follows: TGTGCCAGCAGCCAAGACAGGGTCCGAAACGAGCAGTACTTC. Translated, this gives CASSQDRVRNEQYF. In this chain, TRBV7-8 is recombined with TRBJ2-7; 7 middle bases align to TRBD1. V trim: 5 bases; J trim: 5 bases; unmatched bases: 9. The cysteine opens and the phenylalanine closes a CDR3 of 14 amino acids. The entry retains the CDR3 DNA only, 42 bases that are in frame from base 1. Taken from the germline V gene, the CDR1 and CDR2 loops are SGHVS and FQNEAQ. When the CDR3 is completed using the reference TRBV7-8 and TRBJ2-7 genes on either side, the full variable domain is GAGVSQSPRYKVAKRGQDVALRCDPISGHVSLFWYQQALGQGPEFLTYFQNEAQLDKSGLPSDRFFAERPEGSVSTLKIQRTQQEDSAVYLCASSQDRVRNEQYFGPGTRLTVT.